This entry is about one T cell receptor beta chain. Authors' processing steps: Amplifying reference gene primers gave estimates of nucleated cell counts. Some clones are missing from TCRdb's copy, which holds only in-frame ones; the method was immunoSEQ multiplex PCR. That table gives V, J and clone size, and the DNA gave D and trimming. Altogether 150,000 to 200,000 clones are present, about four fifths being singletons, with the ten largest covering over 6%. The junction had 4 bases not matched to a gene; V was cut back by 2 bases and J by 3 bases. Looked up from germline, CDR1 is KGHSH and CDR2 is LQKENI. The CDR3 totals 15 residues. The sample is drawn from a study of blood T cell repertoires in COVID-19. Across the whole study: T cells, B-cell-depleted T cells, or PBMCs supplied cDNA or gDNA.

This clonotype was sampled from a woman aged 70-85 years with COVID-19, enrolled during active disease. The sequenced sample consisted of peripheral blood. V gene TRBV18 combines with J gene TRBJ1-3, with TRBD1 matching over 7 bases. CDR3 coding DNA: TGTGCCAGCTCACCAAACAGGGGAGTTGGAAACACCATATATTTT. Amino acid sequence: CASSPNRGVGNTIYF.